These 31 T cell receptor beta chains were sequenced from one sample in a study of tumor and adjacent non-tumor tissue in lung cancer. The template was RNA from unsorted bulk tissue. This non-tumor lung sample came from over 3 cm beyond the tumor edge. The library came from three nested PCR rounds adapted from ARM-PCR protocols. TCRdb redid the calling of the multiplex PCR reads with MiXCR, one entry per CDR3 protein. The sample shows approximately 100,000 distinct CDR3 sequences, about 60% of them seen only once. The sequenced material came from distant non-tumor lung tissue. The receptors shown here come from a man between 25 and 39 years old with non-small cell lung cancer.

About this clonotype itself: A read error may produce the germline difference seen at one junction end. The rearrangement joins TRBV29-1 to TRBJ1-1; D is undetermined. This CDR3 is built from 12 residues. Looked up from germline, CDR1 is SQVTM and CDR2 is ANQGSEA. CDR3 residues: CSVAWLGIETFF. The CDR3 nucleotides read TGCAGCGTTGCATGGCTAGGCATTGAAACTTTCTTT.

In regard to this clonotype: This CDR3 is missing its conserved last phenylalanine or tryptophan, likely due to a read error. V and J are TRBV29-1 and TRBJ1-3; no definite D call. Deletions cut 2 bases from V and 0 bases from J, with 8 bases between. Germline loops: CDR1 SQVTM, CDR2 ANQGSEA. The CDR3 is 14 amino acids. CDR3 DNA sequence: TGCAGCGTTGAAACAACAGACTCTGGAAACACCATATATTCA. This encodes CSVETTDSGNTIYS.

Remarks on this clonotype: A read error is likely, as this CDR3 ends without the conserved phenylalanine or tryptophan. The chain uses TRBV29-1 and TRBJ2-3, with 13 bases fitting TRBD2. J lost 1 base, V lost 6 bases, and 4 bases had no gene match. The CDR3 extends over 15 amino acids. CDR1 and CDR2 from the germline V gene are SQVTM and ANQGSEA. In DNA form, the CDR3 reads TGCAGCGTCACGACTAGCGGGGGGCGCACAGATACGCAGTATTCT. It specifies CSVTTSGGRTDTQYS.

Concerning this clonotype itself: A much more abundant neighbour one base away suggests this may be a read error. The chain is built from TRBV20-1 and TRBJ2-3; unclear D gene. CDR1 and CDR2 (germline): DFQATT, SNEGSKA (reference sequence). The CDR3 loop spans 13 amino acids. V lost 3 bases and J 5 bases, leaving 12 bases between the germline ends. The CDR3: CSASQPGIDTQYF. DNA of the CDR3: TGCAGTGCTAGCCAGCCGGGCATAGATACGCAGTATTTT.

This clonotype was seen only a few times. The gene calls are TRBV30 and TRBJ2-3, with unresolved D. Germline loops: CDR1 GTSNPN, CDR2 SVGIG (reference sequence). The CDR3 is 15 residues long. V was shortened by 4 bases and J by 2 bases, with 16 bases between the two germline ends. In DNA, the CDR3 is TGTGCCTGGATCAACGGTGCGGATTACACAGATACGCAGTATTTT. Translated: CAWINGADYTDTQYF.

The CDR3 sequence is CASSFTSHSYEQYF. In DNA form, the CDR3 reads TGTGCCAGCAGCTTTACTAGCCACTCCTACGAGCAGTACTTC. This chain links TRBV11-2 with TRBJ2-7, with D maybe TRBD2 (6 bases). From germline, CDR1 is SGHAT and CDR2 FQNNGV. CDR3 length: 14 residues. Trimming left V 3 bases short and J 0 bases short, with 9 bases between.

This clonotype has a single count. CDR3 in DNA: TGTGCCAGCAGTGGGGACAGGGACACAGATACGATGTATTTT. Amino acid sequence: CASSGDRDTDTMYF. This chain connects TRBV6-1 to TRBJ2-3; 9 bases are shared with TRBD1. V shed 4 bases and J 14 bases; nucleotides not matched to a gene: 13. This CDR3 region has 14 residues. Germline V gene sequence: CDR1 MNHNS, CDR2 SASEGT.

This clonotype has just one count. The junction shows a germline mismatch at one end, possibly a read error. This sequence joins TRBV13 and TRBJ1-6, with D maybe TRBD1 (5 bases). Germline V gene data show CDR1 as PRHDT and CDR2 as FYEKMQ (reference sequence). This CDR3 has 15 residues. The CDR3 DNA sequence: TGTGCCTGCAGCTCTCGGGACTTTCGTGGTTCACTCCTCCACTTT. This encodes CACSSRDFRGSLLHF.

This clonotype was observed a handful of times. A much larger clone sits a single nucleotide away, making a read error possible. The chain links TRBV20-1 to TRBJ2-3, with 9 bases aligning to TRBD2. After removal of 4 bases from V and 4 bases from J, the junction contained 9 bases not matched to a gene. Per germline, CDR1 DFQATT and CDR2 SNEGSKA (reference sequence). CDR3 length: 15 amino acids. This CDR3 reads CSAILAGWPADTQYF. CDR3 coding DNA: TGCAGTGCTATCCTAGCGGGGTGGCCGGCAGATACGCAGTATTTT.

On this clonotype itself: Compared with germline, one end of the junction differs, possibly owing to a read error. The CDR3 DNA reads as TGCTCCAGCAGCCAAGTTGGGGGGCTAGCGGGAGGTGCGGAGACCCAGTACTTC. This gives the protein CSSSQVGGLAGGAETQYF. V and J are TRBV4-1 and TRBJ2-5, with 11 bases aligning to TRBD2. Germline-derived CDR1 and CDR2 are MGHRA and YSYEKL. The CDR3 has 18 residues.

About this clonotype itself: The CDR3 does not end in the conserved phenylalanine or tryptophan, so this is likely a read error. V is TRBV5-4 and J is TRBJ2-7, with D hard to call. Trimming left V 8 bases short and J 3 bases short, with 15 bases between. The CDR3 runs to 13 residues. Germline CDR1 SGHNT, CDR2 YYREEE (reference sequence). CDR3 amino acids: CASSHGWGYEQYL. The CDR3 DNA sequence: TGTGCCAGTAGCCATGGGTGGGGCTACGAGCAGTACTTA.

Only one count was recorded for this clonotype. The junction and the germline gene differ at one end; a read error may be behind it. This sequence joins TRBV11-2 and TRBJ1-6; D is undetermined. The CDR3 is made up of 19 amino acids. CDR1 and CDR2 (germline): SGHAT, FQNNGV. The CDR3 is CASSDARSRSGSYNSPPHF. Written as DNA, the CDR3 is TGTGCCAGCAGCGACGCTAGGTCCAGGAGTGGCTCCTATAATTCACCCCCCCACTTT.

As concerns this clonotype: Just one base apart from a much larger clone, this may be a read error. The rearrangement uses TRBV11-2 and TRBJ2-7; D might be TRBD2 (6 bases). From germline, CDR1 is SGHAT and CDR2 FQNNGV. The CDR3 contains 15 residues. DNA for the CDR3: TGTGCCAGCAGCCCCACCCGAGGAGGGGCCTACGAACAGTACTTC. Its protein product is CASSPTRGGAYEQYF.

This CDR3 is CATRSYTAGGTDTQYF. CDR3 coding DNA: TGTGCCACCAGGAGCTATACTGCTGGGGGCACAGATACGCAGTATTTT. The chain is built from TRBV24-1 and TRBJ2-3, with D hard to call. Germline assignment: CDR1 KGHDR and CDR2 SFDVKD. CDR3 length equals 16 residues. Trimming took 7 bases from V and 1 from J, leaving 17 bases between them.

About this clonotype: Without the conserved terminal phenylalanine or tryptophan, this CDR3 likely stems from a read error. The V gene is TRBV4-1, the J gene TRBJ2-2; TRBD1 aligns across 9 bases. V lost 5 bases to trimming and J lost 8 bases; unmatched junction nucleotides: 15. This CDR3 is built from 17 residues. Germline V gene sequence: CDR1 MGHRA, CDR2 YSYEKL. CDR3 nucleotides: TGCGCCAGCAGCAGATCGAATGGAGGGACAGGGAATGGGGAGCTGTTTTCT. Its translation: CASSRSNGGTGNGELFS.

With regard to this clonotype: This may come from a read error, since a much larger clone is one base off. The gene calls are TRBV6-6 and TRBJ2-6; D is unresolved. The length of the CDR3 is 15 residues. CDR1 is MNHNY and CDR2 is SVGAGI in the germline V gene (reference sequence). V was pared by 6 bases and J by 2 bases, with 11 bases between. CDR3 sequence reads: CASSPRKPGANVLTF. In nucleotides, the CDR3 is TGTGCCAGCAGCCCAAGGAAGCCTGGGGCCAACGTCCTGACTTTC.

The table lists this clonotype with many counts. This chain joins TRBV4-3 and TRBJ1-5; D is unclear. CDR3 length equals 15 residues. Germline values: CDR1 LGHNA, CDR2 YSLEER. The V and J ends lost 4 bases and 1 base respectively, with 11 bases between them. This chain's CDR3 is CASSLGRRSNQPQHF. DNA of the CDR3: TGCGCCAGCAGCCTCGGTAGGAGGAGCAATCAGCCCCAGCATTTT.

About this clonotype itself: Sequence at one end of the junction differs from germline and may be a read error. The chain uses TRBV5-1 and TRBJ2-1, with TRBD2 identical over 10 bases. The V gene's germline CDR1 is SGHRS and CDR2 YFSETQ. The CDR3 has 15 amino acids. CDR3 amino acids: CASSLLLAGAGDQLF. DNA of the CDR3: TGCGCCAGCAGCTTGTTGCTAGCGGGAGCGGGTGACCAGCTCTTC.

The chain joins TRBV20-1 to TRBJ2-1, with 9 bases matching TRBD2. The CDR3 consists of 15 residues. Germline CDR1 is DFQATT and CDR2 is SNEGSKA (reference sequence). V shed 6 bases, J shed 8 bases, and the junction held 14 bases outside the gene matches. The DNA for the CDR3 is TGCAGTGCCCTGACTGGGACTAGCATTCTCTATGAGCAGTTCTTC. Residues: CSALTGTSILYEQFF.

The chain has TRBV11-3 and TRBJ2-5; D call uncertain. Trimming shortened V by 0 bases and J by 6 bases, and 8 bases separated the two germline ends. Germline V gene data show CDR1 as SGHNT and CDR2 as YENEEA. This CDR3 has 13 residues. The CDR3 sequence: CASSLEAQKTQYF. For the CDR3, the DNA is TGTGCCAGCAGCTTAGAGGCGCAAAAGACCCAGTACTTC.

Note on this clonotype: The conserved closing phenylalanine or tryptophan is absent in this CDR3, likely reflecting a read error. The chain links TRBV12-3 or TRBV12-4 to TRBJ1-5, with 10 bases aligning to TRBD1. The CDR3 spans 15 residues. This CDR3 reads CASSVGQGTNQPQHY. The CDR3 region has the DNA TGCGCCAGCAGCGTGGGACAGGGGACGAATCAGCCCCAGCATTAT.

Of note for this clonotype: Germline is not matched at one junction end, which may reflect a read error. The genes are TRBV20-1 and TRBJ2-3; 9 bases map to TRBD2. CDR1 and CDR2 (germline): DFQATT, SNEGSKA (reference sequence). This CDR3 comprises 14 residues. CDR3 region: CNASGEGVTDTQYF. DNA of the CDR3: TGCAATGCTAGCGGGGAAGGGGTCACAGATACGCAGTATTTT.

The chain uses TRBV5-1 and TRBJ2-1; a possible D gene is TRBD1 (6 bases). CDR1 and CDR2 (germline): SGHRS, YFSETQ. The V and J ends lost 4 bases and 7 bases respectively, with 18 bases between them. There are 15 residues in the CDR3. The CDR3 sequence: CASSLLGGGRNEQFF. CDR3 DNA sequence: TGCGCCAGCAGCCTCCTCGGTGGGGGCAGGAATGAGCAGTTCTTC.

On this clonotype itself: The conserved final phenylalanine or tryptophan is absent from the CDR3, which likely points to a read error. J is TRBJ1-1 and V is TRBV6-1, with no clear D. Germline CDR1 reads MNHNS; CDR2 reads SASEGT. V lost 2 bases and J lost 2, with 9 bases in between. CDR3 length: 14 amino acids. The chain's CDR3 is CASSERFINTEAFL. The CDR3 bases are TGTGCCAGCAGTGAACGTTTCATAAACACTGAAGCTTTCCTT.

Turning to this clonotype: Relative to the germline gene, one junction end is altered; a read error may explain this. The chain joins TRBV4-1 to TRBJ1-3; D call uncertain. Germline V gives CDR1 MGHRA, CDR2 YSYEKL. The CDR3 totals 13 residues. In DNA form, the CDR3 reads TGCGCCAGCGCCAGGATCTGTGGAAACACTATATATTTT. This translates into CASARICGNTIYF.

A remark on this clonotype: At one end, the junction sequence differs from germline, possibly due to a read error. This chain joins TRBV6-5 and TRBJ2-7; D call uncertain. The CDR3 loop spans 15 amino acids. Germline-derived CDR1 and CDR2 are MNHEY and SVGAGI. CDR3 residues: CPSSLIPGSSYERYF. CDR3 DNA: TGTCCCAGCAGCTTGATTCCGGGCAGTTCCTACGAGCGGTACTTC.

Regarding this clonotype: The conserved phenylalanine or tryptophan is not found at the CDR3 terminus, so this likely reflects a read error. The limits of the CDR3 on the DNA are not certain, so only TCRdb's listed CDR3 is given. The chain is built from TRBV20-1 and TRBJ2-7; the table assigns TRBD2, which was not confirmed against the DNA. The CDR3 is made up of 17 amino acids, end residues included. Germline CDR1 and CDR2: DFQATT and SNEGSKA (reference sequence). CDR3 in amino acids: CSAMWTSGGRSSYELYL.

CDR3 amino acids: CASSLTADAQYF. CDR3 nucleotide sequence: TGTGCCAGCAGTTTAACAGCTGATGCGCAGTATTTT. This chain uses TRBV11-2 with TRBJ2-3; D remains ambiguous. CDR1 and CDR2 from the germline V gene are SGHAT and FQNNGV. The CDR3 consists of 12 residues. V shed 6 bases and J shed 10 bases, with 14 bases lying between them.

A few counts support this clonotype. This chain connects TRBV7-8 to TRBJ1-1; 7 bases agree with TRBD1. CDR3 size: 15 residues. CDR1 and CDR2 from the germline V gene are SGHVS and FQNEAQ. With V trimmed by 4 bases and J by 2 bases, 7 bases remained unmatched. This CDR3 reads CASSWTGTANTEAFF. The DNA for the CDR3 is TGTGCCAGCAGCTGGACCGGGACAGCCAACACTGAAGCTTTCTTT.

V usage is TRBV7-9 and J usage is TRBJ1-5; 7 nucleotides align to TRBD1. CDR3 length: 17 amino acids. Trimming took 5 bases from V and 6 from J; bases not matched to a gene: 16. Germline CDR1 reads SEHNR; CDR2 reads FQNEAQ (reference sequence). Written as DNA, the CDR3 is TGTGCCAGCAGCCCGGGGACAGCCACCCTTTTAGGTCAGCCCCAGCATTTT. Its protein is CASSPGTATLLGQPQHF.

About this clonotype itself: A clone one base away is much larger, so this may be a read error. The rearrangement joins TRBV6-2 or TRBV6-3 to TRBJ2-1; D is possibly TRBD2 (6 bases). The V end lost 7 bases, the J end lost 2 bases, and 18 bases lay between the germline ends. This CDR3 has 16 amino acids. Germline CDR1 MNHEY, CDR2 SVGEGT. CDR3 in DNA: TGTGCCAGCACGATCCTTGGAGGGTTTGCCTACAATGAGCAGTTCTTC. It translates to CASTILGGFAYNEQFF.